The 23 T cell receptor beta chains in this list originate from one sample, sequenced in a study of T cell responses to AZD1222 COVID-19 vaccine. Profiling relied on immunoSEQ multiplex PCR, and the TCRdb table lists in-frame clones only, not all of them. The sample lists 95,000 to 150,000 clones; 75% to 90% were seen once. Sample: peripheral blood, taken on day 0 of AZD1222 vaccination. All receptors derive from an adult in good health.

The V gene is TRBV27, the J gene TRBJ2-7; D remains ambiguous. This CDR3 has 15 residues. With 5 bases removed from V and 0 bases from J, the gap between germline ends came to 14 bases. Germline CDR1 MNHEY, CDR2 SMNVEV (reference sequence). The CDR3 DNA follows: TGTGCCAGCAGTGCCAGTGACCGGAGCTCCTACGAGCAGTACTTC. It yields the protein CASSASDRSSYEQYF.

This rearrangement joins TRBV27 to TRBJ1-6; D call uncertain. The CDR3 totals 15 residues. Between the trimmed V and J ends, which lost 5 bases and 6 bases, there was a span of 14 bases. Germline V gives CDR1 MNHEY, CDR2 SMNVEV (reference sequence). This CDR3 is CASSRKAGLNSPLHF. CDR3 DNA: TGTGCCAGCAGTCGAAAGGCGGGTCTTAATTCACCCCTCCACTTT.

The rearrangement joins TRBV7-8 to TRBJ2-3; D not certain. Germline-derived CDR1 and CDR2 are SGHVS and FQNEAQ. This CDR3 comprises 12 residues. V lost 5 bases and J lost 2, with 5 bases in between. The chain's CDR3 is CASSPYTDTQYF. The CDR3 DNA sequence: TGTGCCAGCAGCCCGTACACAGATACGCAGTATTTT.

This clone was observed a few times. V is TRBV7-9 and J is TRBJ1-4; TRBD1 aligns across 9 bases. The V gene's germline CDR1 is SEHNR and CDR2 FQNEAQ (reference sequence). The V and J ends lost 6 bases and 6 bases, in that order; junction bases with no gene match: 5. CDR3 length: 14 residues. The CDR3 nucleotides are TGTGCCAGCAGTTCCGGGACAGGGCATGAAAAACTGTTTTTT. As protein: CASSSGTGHEKLFF.

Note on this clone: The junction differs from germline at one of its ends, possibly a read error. The CDR3 is CASSPDTRELFF. DNA of the CDR3: TGTGCCAGCAGCCCAGACACCCGGGAGCTGTTTTTT. The chain is built from TRBV7-8 and TRBJ2-2, with D hard to call. This CDR3 is 12 amino acids long. Germline V gene lookup returns CDR1 SGHVS and CDR2 FQNEAQ.

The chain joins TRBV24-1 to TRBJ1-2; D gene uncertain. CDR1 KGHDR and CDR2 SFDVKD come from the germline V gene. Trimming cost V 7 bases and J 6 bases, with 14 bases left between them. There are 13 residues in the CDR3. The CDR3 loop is CATRAEPPHGYTF. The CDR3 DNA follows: TGTGCCACCAGGGCCGAACCCCCTCATGGCTACACCTTC.

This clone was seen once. The CDR3 protein is CASSLDLVQSYEQYF. CDR3 nucleotide sequence: TGCGCCAGCAGCTTGGATTTGGTGCAGTCCTACGAGCAGTACTTC. J is TRBJ2-7 and V is TRBV5-1; no reliable D call. Trimming left V 0 bases short and J 1 base short, with 11 bases between. Germline CDR1 reads SGHRS; CDR2 reads YFSETQ. This CDR3 is 15 amino acids long.

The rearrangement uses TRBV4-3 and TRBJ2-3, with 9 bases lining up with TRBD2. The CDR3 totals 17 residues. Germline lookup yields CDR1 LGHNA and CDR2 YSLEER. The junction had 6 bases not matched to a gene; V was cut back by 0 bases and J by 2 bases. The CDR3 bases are TGCGCCAGCAGCCAAGACTTTGCTAGCGGGAACACAGATACGCAGTATTTT. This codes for CASSQDFASGNTDTQYF.

The CDR3 loop is CASSTDGRDSPLHF. CDR3 in DNA: TGTGCCAGCAGCACGGACGGGCGGGATTCACCCCTCCACTTT. The chain combines TRBV7-9 with TRBJ1-6; D unresolved. CDR3 length: 14 residues. Germline V lookup: CDR1 SEHNR, CDR2 FQNEAQ (reference sequence). The V and J ends lost 5 bases and 8 bases respectively, with 13 bases between them.

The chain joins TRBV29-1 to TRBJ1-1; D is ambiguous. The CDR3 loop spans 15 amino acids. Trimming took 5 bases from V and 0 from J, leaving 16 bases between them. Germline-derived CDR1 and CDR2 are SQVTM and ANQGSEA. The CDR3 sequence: CSVSPGWAMNTEAFF. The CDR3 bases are TGCAGCGTTTCTCCAGGTTGGGCCATGAACACTGAAGCTTTCTTT. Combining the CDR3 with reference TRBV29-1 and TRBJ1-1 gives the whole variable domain SAVISQKPSRDICQRGTSLTIQCQVDSQVTMMFWYRQQPGQSLTLIATANQGSEATYESGFVIDKFPISRPNLTFSTLTVSNMSPEDSSIYLCSVSPGWAMNTEAFFGQGTRLTVV.

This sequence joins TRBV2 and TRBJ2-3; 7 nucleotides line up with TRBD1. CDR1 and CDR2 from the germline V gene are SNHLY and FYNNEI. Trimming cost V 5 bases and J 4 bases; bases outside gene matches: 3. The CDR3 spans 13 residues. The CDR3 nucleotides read TGTGCCAGCAGTCTAGACAGGGCAGATACGCAGTATTTT. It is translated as CASSLDRADTQYF.

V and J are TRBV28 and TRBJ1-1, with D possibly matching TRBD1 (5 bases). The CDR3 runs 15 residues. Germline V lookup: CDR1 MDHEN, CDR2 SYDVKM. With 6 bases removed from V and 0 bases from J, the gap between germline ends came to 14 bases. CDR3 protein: CASSLGGGVNTEAFF. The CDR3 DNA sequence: TGTGCCAGCAGCCTGGGGGGTGGAGTGAACACTGAAGCTTTCTTT.

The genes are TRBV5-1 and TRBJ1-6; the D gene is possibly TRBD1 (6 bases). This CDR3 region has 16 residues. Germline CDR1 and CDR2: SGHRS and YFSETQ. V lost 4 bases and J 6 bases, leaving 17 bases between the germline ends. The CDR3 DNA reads TGCGCCAGCAGCCCGACAGGCGACTACAGTAATTCACCCCTCCACTTT. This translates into CASSPTGDYSNSPLHF. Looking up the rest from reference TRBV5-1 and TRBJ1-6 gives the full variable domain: KAGVTQTPRYLIKTRGQQVTLSCSPISGHRSVSWYQQTPGQGLQFLFEYFSETQRNKGNFPGRFSGRQFSNSRSEMNVSTLELGDSALYLCASSPTGDYSNSPLHFGNGTRLTVT.

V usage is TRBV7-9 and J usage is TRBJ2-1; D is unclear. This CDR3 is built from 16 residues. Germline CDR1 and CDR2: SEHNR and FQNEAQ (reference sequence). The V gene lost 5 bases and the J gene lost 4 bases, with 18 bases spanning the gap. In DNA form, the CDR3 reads TGTGCCAGCAGCCACCTTTTCCAGGATCCTTACAATGAGCAGTTCTTC. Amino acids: CASSHLFQDPYNEQFF.

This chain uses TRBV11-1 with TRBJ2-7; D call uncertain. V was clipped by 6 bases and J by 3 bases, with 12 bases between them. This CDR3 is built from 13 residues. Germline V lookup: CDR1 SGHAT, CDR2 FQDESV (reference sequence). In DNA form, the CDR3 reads TGTGCCAGCAGATTGGCAGAGAGCTACGAGCAGTACTTC. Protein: CASRLAESYEQYF.

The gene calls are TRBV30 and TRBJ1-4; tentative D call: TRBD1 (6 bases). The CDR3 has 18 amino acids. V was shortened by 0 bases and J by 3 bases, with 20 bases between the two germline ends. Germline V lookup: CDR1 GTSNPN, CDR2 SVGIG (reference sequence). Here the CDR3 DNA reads TGTGCCTGGAGTGTACGATCGGGTCGGGGGCAGCCTAATGAAAAACTGTTTTTT. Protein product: CAWSVRSGRGQPNEKLFF.

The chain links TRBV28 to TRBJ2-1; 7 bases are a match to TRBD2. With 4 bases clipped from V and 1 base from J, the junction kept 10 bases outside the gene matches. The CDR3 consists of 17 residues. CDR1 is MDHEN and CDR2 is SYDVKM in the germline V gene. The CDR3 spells CASSSFKGGESYNEQFF. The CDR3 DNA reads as TGTGCCAGCAGTTCGTTCAAGGGAGGGGAATCCTACAATGAGCAGTTCTTC.

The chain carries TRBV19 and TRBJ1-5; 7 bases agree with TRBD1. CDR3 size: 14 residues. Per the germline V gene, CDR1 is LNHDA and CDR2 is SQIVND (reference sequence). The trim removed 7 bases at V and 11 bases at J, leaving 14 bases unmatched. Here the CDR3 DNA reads TGTGCCAGTACCCCGGGACAGTTATTCAGGTCCCAGCATTTT. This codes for CASTPGQLFRSQHF. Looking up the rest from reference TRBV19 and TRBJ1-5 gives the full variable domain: DGGITQSPKYLFRKEGQNVTLSCEQNLNHDAMYWYRQDPGQGLRLIYYSQIVNDFQKGDIAEGYSVSREKKESFPLTVTSAQKNPTAFYLCASTPGQLFRSQHFGDGTRLSIL.

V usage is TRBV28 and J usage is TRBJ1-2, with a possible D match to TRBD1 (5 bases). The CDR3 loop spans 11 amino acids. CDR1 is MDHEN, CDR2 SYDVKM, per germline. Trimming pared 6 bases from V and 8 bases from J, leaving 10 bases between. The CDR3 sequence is CASRGEQGYTF. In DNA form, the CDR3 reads TGTGCCAGCAGGGGGGAACAGGGCTACACCTTC.

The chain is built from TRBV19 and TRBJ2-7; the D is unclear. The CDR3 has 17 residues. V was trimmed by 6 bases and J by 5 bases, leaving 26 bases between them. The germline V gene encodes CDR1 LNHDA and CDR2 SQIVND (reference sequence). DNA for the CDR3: TGTGCCAGTAGCGACCCCCAAAACCGCTATATAGTTGACGAGCAGTACTTC. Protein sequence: CASSDPQNRYIVDEQYF.

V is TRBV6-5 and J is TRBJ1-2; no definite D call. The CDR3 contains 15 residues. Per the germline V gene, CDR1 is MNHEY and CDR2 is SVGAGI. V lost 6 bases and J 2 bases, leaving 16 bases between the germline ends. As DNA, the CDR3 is TGTGCCAGCAGCCTAAACGGAGCGTTAAACTATGGCTACACCTTC. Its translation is CASSLNGALNYGYTF.

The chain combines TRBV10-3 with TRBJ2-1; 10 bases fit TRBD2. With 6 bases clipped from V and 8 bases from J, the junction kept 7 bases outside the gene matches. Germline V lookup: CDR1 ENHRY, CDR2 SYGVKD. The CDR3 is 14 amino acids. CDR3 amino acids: CAIRPGLALDEQFF. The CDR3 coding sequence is TGTGCCATCAGACCGGGACTAGCGTTAGATGAGCAGTTCTTC.

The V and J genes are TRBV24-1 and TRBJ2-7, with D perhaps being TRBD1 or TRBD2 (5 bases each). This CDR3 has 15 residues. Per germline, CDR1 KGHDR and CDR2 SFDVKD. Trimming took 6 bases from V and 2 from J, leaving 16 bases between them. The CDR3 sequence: CATSPGRDQAYEQYF. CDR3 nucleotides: TGTGCCACCAGTCCGGGCCGGGACCAAGCCTACGAGCAGTACTTC.